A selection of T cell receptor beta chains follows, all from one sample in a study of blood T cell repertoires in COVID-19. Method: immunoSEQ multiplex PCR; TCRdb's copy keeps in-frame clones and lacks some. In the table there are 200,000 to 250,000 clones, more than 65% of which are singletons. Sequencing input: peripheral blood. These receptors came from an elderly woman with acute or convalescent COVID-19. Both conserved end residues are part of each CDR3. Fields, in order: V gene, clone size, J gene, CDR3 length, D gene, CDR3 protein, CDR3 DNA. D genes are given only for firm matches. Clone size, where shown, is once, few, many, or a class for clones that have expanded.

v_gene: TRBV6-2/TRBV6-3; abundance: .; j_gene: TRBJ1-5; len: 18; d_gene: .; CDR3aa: CASSYSVRGARGNQPQHF; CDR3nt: TGTGCCAGCAGTTACTCAGTCCGGGGGGCGCGTGGCAATCAGCCCCAGCATTTT
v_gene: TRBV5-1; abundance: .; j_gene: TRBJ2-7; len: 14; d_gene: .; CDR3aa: CASSPSTSTYEQYF; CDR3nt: TGCGCCAGCAGCCCTTCTACTAGTACCTACGAGCAGTACTTC
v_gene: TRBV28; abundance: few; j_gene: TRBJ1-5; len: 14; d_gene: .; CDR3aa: CASSSGPGNQPQHF; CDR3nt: TGTGCCAGCAGTTCCGGACCGGGAAATCAGCCCCAGCATTTT
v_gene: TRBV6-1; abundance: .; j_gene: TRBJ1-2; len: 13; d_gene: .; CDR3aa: CASSEAGVPGYTF; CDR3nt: TGTGCCAGCAGTGAAGCTGGGGTCCCAGGGTACACCTTC
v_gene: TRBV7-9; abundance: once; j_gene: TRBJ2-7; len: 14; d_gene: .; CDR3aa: CASSLEGGPYEQYF; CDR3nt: TGTGCCAGCAGCTTAGAGGGGGGGCCTTACGAGCAGTACTTC
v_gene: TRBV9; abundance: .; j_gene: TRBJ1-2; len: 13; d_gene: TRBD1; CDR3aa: CASSPGQYYGYTF; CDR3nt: TGTGCCAGCAGCCCGGGACAGTATTATGGCTACACCTTC
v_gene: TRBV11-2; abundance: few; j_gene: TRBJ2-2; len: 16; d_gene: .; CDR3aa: CASSLMMGPRTGELFF; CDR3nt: TGTGCCAGCAGCTTAATGATGGGTCCCAGGACCGGGGAGCTGTTTTTT
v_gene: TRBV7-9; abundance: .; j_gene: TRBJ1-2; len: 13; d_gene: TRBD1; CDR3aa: CASSRQGDYGYTF; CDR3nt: TGTGCCAGCAGCCGACAGGGGGACTATGGCTACACCTTC
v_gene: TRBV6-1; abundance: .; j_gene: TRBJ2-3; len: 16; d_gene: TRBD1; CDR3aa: CASSGGTDQGADTQYF; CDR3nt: TGTGCCAGCAGTGGAGGGACAGATCAAGGGGCCGATACGCAGTATTTT
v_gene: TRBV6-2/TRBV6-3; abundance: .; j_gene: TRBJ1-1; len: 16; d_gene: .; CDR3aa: CASSYHAGAVPLGAFF; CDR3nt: TGTGCCAGCAGTTACCACGCGGGTGCAGTGCCTCTAGGAGCTTTCTTT
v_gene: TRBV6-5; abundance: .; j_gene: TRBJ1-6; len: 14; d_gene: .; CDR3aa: CASSIGGGPSPLHF; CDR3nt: TGTGCCAGCTCTATCGGGGGTGGGCCGTCACCCCTCCACTTT
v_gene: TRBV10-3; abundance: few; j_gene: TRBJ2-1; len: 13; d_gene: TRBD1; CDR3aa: CAISDRGQDEQFF; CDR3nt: TGTGCCATCAGCGACAGGGGGCAGGATGAGCAGTTCTTC
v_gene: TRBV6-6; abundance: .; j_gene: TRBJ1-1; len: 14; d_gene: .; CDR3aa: CASSYGLVGGEAFF; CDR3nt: TGTGCCAGCAGTTACGGTCTGGTGGGAGGTGAAGCTTTCTTT
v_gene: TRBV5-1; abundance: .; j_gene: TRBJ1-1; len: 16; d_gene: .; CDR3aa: CASSGTGTLMNTEAFF; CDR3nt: TGCGCCAGCAGCGGAACAGGGACCCTTATGAACACTGAAGCTTTCTTT
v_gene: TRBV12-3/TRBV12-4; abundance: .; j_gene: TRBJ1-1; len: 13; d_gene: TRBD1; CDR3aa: CASSSNRGVEAFF; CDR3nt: TGTGCCAGCAGTTCCAACAGGGGCGTTGAAGCTTTCTTT
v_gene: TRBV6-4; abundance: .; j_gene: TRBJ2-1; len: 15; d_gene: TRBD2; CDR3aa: CASRLSGGTYNEQFF; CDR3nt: TGTGCCAGCAGACTGAGCGGGGGGACCTACAATGAGCAGTTCTTC
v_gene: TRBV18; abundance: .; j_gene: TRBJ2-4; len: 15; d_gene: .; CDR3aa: CASSLGLTAKNIQYF; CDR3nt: TGTGCCAGCTCCCTAGGACTGACTGCCAAAAACATTCAGTACTTC
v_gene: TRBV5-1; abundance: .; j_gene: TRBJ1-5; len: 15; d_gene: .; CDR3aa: CASSLGWGGNQPQHF; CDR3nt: TGCGCCAGCAGCTTGGGCTGGGGAGGGAATCAGCCCCAGCATTTT
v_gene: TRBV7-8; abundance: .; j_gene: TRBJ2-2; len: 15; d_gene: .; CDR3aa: CASSLANRNTGELFF; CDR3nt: TGTGCCAGCAGCTTAGCAAACAGGAACACCGGGGAGCTGTTTTTT
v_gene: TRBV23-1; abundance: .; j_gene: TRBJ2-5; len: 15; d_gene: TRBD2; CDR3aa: CASHLTSGGRETQYF; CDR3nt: TGCGCCAGCCACCTGACTAGCGGGGGGAGGGAGACCCAGTACTTC
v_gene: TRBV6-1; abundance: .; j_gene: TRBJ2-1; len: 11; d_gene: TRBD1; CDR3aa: CASSDHRGSFF; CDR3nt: TGTGCCAGCAGTGATCACAGGGGGTCGTTCTTC
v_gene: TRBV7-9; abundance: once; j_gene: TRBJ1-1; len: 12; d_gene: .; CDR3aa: CASSLAGFGAFF; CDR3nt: TGTGCCAGCAGCTTAGCGGGCTTTGGAGCTTTCTTT
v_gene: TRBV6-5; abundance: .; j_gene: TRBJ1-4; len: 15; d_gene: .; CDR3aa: CASSPVGGTNEKLFF; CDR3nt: TGTGCCAGCAGTCCTGTGGGGGGAACTAATGAAAAACTGTTTTTT
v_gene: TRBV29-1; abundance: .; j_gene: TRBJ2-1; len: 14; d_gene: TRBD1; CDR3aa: CSVVEWQGAYEQFF; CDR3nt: TGCAGCGTTGTTGAGTGGCAGGGGGCGTATGAGCAGTTCTTC
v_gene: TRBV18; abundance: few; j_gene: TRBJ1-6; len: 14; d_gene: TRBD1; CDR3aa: CASSLGQSNSPLHF; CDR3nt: TGTGCCAGCTCACTGGGACAGAGTAATTCACCCCTCCACTTT
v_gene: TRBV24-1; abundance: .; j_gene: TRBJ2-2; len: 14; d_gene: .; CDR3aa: CATTPGTSTGELFF; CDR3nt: TGTGCCACCACCCCCGGGACATCCACCGGGGAGCTGTTTTTT
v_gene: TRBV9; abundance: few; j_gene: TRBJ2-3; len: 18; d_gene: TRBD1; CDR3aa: CASSTRGGLALGTDTQYF; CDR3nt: TGTGCCAGCAGCACCCGAGGGGGCTTAGCGTTGGGCACAGATACGCAGTATTTT
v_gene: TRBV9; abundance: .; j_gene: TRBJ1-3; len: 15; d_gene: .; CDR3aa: CASSVGGGTGNTIYF; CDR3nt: TGTGCCAGCAGCGTAGGAGGAGGGACTGGAAACACCATATATTTT
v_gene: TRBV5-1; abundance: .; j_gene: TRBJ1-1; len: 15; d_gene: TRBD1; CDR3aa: CASSYDRVGNTEAFF; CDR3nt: TGCGCCAGCAGCTACGACAGGGTCGGGAACACTGAAGCTTTCTTT
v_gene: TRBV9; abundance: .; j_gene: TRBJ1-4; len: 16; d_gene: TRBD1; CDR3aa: CASSVAGGQGSEKLFF; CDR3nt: TGTGCCAGCAGCGTAGCTGGGGGACAGGGCAGCGAAAAACTGTTTTTT
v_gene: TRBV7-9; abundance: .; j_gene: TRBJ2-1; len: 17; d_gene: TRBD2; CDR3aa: CASSFGLLAGRYNEQFF; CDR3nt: TGTGCCAGCAGCTTCGGCCTCCTAGCGGGGAGGTACAATGAGCAGTTCTTC
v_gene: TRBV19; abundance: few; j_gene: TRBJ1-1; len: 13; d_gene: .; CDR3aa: CASSIQGQTEAFF; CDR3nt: TGTGCCAGTAGTATACAGGGCCAGACTGAAGCTTTCTTT
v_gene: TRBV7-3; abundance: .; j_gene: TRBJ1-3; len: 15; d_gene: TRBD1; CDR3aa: CASSLQGASGNTIYF; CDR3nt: TGTGCCAGCAGCCTTCAGGGGGCCAGTGGAAACACCATATATTTT
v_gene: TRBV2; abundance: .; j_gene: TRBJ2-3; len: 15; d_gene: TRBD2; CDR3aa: CASRISGGALDTQYF; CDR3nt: TGTGCCAGCAGGATTAGCGGGGGGGCGTTAGATACGCAGTATTTT
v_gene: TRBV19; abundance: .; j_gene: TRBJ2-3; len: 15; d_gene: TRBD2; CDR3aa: CASRGLAGNTDTQYF; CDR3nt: TGTGCCAGTAGAGGACTAGCGGGGAACACAGATACGCAGTATTTT
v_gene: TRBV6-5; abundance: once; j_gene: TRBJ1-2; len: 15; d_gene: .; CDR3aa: CASSPSGVFSYGYTF; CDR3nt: TGTGCCAGCAGTCCCTCGGGGGTATTTAGCTATGGCTACACCTTC
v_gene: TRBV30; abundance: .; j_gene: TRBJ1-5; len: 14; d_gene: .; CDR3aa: CAWSAYGGNQPQHF; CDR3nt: TGTGCCTGGAGTGCCTACGGGGGCAATCAGCCCCAGCATTTT
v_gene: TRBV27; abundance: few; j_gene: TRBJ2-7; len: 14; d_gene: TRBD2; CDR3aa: CASRAGTVLSEQYF; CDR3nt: TGTGCCAGCAGAGCGGGGACGGTTTTGTCCGAGCAGTACTTC
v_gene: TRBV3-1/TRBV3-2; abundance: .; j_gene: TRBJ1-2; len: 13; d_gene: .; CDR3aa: CASSQAGPDGYTF; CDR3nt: TGTGCCAGCAGCCAAGCAGGGCCCGATGGCTACACCTTC
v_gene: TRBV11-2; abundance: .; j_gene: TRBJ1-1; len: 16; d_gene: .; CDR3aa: CASSLVAAAMNTEAFF; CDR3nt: TGTGCCAGCAGCTTAGTCGCGGCAGCTATGAACACTGAAGCTTTCTTT
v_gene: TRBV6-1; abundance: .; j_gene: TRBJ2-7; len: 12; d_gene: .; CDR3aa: CASSDQTGEQYF; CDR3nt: TGTGCCAGCAGTGATCAAACGGGAGAGCAGTACTTC
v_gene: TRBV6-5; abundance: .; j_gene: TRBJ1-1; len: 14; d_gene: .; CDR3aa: CASSYGHTNTEAFF; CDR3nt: TGTGCCAGCAGTTACGGTCACACCAACACTGAAGCTTTCTTT
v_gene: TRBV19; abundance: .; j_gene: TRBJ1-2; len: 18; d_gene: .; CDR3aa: CASSAPRGGAEANYGYTF; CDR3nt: TGTGCCAGTAGTGCCCCACGGGGGGGGGCAGAGGCTAACTATGGCTACACCTTC
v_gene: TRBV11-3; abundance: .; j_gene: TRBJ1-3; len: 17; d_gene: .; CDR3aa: CASSLESGTASGNTIYF; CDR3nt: TGTGCCAGCAGCTTAGAGTCAGGCACTGCTTCTGGAAACACCATATATTTT
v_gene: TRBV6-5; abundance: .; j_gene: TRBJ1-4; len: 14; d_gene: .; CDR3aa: CASEGGGSNEKLFF; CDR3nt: TGTGCCTCGGAGGGAGGGGGAAGCAATGAAAAACTGTTTTTT
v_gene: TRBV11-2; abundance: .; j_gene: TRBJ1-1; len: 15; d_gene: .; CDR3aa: CASSLADSPNTEAFF; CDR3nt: TGTGCCAGCAGCTTAGCCGACAGCCCGAACACTGAAGCTTTCTTT
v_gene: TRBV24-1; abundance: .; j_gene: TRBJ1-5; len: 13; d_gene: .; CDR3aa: CATTQNSNQPQHF; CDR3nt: TGTGCCACCACACAAAATAGCAATCAGCCCCAGCATTTT
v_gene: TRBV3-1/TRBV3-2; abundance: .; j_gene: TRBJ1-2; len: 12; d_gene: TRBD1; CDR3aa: CASSQDRGPYTF; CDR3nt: TGTGCCAGCAGCCAAGACAGGGGGCCTTACACCTTC
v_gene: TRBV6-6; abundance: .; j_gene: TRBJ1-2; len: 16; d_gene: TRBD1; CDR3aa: CASSYSGGVRGLGYTF; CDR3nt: TGTGCCAGCAGTTACTCAGGAGGGGTCAGGGGGCTTGGCTACACCTTC
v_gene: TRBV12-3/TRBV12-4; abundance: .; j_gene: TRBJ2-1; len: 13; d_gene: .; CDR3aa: CASSTGLHNEQFF; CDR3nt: TGTGCCAGCAGTACGGGACTCCACAATGAGCAGTTCTTC